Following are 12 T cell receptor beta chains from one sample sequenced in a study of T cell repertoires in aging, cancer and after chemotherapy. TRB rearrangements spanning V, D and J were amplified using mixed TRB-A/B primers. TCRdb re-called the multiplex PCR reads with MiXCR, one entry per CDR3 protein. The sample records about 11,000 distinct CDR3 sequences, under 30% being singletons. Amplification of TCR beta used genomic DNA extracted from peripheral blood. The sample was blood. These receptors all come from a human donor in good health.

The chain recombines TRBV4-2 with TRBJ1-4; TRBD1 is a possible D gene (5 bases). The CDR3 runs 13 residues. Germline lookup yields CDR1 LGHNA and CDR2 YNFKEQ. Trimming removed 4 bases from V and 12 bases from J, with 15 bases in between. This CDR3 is CASSRPGTDELFF. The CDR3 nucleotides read TGTGCCAGCAGCCGGCCCGGGACCGACGAACTGTTTTTT.

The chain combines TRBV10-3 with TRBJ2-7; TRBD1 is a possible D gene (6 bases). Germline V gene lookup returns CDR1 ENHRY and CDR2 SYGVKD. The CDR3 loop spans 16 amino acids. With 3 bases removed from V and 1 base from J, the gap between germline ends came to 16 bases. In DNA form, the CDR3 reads TGTGCCATCAGTGATTTGGGTTACAGGGCGTCCTACGAGCAGTACTTC. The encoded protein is CAISDLGYRASYEQYF.

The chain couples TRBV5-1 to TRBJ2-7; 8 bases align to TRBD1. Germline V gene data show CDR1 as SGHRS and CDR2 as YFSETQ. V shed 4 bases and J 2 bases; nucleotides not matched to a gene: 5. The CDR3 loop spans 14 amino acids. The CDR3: CASSPTQGAYEQYF. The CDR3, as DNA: TGCGCCAGCAGCCCCACACAGGGGGCCTACGAGCAGTACTTC.

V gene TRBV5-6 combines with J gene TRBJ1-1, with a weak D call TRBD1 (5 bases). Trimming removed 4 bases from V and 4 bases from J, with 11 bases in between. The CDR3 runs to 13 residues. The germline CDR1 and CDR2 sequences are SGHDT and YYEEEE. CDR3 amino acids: CASSPDSITEAFF. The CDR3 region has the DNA TGTGCCAGCAGCCCTGACAGCATCACTGAAGCTTTCTTT.

This chain's CDR3 is CASRTSADPILAQHF. The CDR3 nucleotides are TGTGCCAGCAGAACATCCGCGGACCCGATCTTGGCCCAGCATTTT. The V call is TRBV28, the J call TRBJ1-5; the D is unclear. This CDR3 is built from 15 residues. CDR1 MDHEN and CDR2 SYDVKM come from the germline V gene. Trimming removed 6 bases at V and 11 bases at J, with 23 bases between.

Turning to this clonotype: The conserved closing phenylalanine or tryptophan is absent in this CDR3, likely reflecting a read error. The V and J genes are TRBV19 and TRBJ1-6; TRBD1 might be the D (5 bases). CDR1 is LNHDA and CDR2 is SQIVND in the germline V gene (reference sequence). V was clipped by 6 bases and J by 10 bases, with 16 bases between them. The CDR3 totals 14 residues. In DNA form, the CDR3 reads TGTGCCAGTAGGAGGGACGGGGGTGCCTCACCCCTCCACATT. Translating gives CASRRDGGASPLHI.

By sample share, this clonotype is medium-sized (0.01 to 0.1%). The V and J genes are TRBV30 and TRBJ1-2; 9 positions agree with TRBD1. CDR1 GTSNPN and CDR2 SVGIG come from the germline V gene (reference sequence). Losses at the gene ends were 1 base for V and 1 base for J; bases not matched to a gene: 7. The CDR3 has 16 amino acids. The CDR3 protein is CAWSAGTGMGNYGYTF. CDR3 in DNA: TGTGCCTGGAGTGCTGGGACAGGGATGGGTAACTATGGCTACACCTTC.

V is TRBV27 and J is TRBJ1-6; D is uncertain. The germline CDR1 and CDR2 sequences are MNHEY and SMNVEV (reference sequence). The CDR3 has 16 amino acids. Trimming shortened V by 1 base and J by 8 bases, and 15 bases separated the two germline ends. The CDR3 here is CASSLLSKFSDSPLHF. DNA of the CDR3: TGTGCCAGCAGTTTATTAAGCAAATTCTCGGATTCACCCCTCCACTTT.

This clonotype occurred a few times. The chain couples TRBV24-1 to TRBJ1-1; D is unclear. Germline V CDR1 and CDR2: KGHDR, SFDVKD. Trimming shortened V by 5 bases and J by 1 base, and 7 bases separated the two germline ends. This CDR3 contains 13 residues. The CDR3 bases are TGTGCCACCAGTGCTCCGGAGAACACTGAAGCTTTCTTT. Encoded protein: CATSAPENTEAFF.

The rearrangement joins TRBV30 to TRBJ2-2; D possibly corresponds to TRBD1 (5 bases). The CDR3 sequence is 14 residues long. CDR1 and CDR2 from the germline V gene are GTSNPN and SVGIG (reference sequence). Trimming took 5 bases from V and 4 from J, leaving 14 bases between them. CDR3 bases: TGTGCCTGGTTAAAAGGGGTGTTCACCGGGGAGCTGTTTTTT. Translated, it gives CAWLKGVFTGELFF. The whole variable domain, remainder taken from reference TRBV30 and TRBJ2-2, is SQTIHQWPATLVQPVGSPLSLECTVEGTSNPNLYWYRQAAGRGLQLLFYSVGIGQISSEVPQNLSASRPQDRQFILSSKKLLLSDSGFYLCAWLKGVFTGELFFGEGSRLTVL.

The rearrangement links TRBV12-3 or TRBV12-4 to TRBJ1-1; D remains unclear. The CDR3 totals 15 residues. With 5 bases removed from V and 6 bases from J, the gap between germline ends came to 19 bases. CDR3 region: CASSPRRSGGAEAFF. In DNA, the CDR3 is TGTGCCAGCAGTCCCCGGAGGTCTGGCGGGGCTGAAGCTTTCTTT.

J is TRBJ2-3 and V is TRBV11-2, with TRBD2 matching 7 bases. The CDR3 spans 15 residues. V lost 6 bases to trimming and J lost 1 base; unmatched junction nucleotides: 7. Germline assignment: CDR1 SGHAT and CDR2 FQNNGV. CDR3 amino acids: CASSRPRGGTDTQYF. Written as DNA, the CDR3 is TGTGCCAGCAGTCGTCCTCGGGGGGGCACAGATACGCAGTATTTT. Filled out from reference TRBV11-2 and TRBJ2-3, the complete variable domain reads EAGVAQSPRYKIIEKRQSVAFWCNPISGHATLYWYQQILGQGPKLLIQFQNNGVVDDSQLPKDRFSAERLKGVDSTLKIQPAKLEDSAVYLCASSRPRGGTDTQYFGPGTRLTVL.